A selection of T cell receptor beta chains follows, all from one sample in a study of response to subunit inactivated influenza vaccine. TCRdb recomputed calls from the RT-PCR reads with MiXCR, one row per CDR3 protein. The sample lists around 790,000 distinct CDR3 sequences, 20% to 25% seen once, with about a tenth in the top ten. Sequencing used PBMCs from blood, obtained approximately 5 days after vaccination. The receptor source for this set is a man between 50 and 59 years old who received an inactivated influenza vaccine. Both conserved end residues are part of each CDR3. Each record gives: CDR3 protein, CDR3 DNA, J gene, V gene, clone size, D gene. The D gene is left open where the match is weak. Clone size is stated in some rows and not others, as once, few, many or a class when expanded.

CDR3aa: CASSVGTGITGELFF
CDR3nt: TGTGCCAGCAGCGTCGGGACAGGGATCACCGGGGAGCTGTTTTTT
j_gene: TRBJ2-2
v_gene: TRBV11-2
abundance: NA
d_gene: TRBD1

CDR3aa: CASSRGSDLSSYEQYF
CDR3nt: TGCGCCAGCAGCCGGGGGTCGGACTTAAGCTCCTACGAGCAGTACTTC
j_gene: TRBJ2-7
v_gene: TRBV5-1
abundance: NA
d_gene: NA

CDR3aa: CASSSGTISYNEQFF
CDR3nt: TGTGCCAGCAGCTCCGGGACCATCTCCTACAATGAGCAGTTCTTC
j_gene: TRBJ2-1
v_gene: TRBV11-2
abundance: few
d_gene: NA

CDR3aa: CASSSTFNSSGTSGSNYEQFF
CDR3nt: TGTGCCAGCAGTTCGACGTTCAACTCCTCCGGGACTAGCGGGAGTAACTATGAGCAGTTCTTC
j_gene: TRBJ2-1
v_gene: TRBV12-3/TRBV12-4
abundance: NA
d_gene: TRBD2

CDR3aa: CASSLVLGPTEAFF
CDR3nt: TGTGCCAGCAGCTTAGTACTGGGTCCCACTGAAGCTTTCTTT
j_gene: TRBJ1-1
v_gene: TRBV7-2
abundance: NA
d_gene: NA

CDR3aa: CASSWGQENTIYF
CDR3nt: TGTGCCAGCAGCTGGGGACAAGAAAACACCATATATTTT
j_gene: TRBJ1-3
v_gene: TRBV5-5
abundance: NA
d_gene: NA

CDR3aa: CASSSTGQGLYGYTF
CDR3nt: TGCGCCAGCAGCTCCACCGGACAGGGACTCTATGGCTACACCTTC
j_gene: TRBJ1-2
v_gene: TRBV5-1
abundance: NA
d_gene: TRBD1

CDR3aa: CSVEVGGKTQYF
CDR3nt: TGCAGCGTTGAGGTTGGGGGAAAGACCCAGTACTTC
j_gene: TRBJ2-5
v_gene: TRBV29-1
abundance: NA
d_gene: NA

CDR3aa: CASSLQGVNSPLHF
CDR3nt: TGTGCCAGCAGCCTCCAGGGGGTTAATTCACCCCTCCACTTT
j_gene: TRBJ1-6
v_gene: TRBV7-9
abundance: NA
d_gene: TRBD1

CDR3aa: CASKNAGQETQYF
CDR3nt: TGTGCCTCAAAAAATGCTGGGCAAGAGACCCAGTACTTC
j_gene: TRBJ2-5
v_gene: TRBV10-3
abundance: NA
d_gene: NA

CDR3aa: CASSEKWGDTEAFF
CDR3nt: TGTGCCAGCAGTGAAAAGTGGGGAGACACTGAAGCTTTCTTT
j_gene: TRBJ1-1
v_gene: TRBV6-1
abundance: few
d_gene: NA

CDR3aa: CSARSVRAYNEQFF
CDR3nt: TGCAGTGCTAGATCGGTTCGGGCCTACAATGAGCAGTTCTTC
j_gene: TRBJ2-1
v_gene: TRBV20-1
abundance: few
d_gene: NA

CDR3aa: CSVRARRETQYF
CDR3nt: TGCAGTGTTAGGGCGCGGCGGGAGACCCAGTACTTC
j_gene: TRBJ2-5
v_gene: TRBV20-1
abundance: NA
d_gene: NA

CDR3aa: CASSQDWRLAPGEQYF
CDR3nt: TGCGCCAGCAGCCAAGATTGGAGGCTAGCACCCGGCGAGCAGTACTTC
j_gene: TRBJ2-7
v_gene: TRBV4-3
abundance: few
d_gene: NA

CDR3aa: CASSYSLTGTGNTIYF
CDR3nt: TGTGCCAGCAGTTACTCTTTGACAGGGACTGGAAACACCATATATTTT
j_gene: TRBJ1-3
v_gene: TRBV6-5
abundance: many
d_gene: TRBD1

CDR3aa: CASSSGLGNEQFF
CDR3nt: TGTGCCAGCAGTTCAGGGTTAGGCAATGAGCAGTTCTTC
j_gene: TRBJ2-1
v_gene: TRBV12-3/TRBV12-4
abundance: many
d_gene: NA

CDR3aa: CASSLRRYNEQFF
CDR3nt: TGTGCCAGCAGCTTGAGACGATACAATGAGCAGTTCTTC
j_gene: TRBJ2-1
v_gene: TRBV7-8
abundance: many
d_gene: NA

CDR3aa: CASSQDLASATDTQYF
CDR3nt: TGCGCCAGCAGCCAAGATCTTGCCAGCGCAACAGATACGCAGTATTTT
j_gene: TRBJ2-3
v_gene: TRBV4-3
abundance: NA
d_gene: NA

CDR3aa: CASSQDRGDRSNSPLHF
CDR3nt: TGCGCCAGCAGCCAAGATCGGGGGGATCGGAGTAATTCACCCCTCCACTTT
j_gene: TRBJ1-6
v_gene: TRBV4-3
abundance: few
d_gene: NA

CDR3aa: CASSQDQWVRNGYTF
CDR3nt: TGCGCCAGCAGCCAAGATCAGTGGGTCCGAAATGGCTACACCTTC
j_gene: TRBJ1-2
v_gene: TRBV4-3
abundance: few
d_gene: NA

CDR3aa: CASSAYRFAETQYF
CDR3nt: TGTGCCAGCAGTGCCTACAGGTTCGCGGAGACCCAGTACTTC
j_gene: TRBJ2-5
v_gene: TRBV27
abundance: NA
d_gene: NA

CDR3aa: CASSWDRGDYEQYF
CDR3nt: TGTGCCAGCAGTTGGGACAGGGGCGACTACGAGCAGTACTTC
j_gene: TRBJ2-7
v_gene: TRBV2
abundance: many
d_gene: TRBD1

CDR3aa: CASSLTSVNEQYF
CDR3nt: TGCGCCAGCAGCTTGACTAGCGTCAACGAGCAGTACTTC
j_gene: TRBJ2-7
v_gene: TRBV5-1
abundance: few
d_gene: TRBD2

CDR3aa: CASMKVNTEAFF
CDR3nt: TGTGCCAGCATGAAGGTGAACACTGAAGCTTTCTTT
j_gene: TRBJ1-1
v_gene: TRBV12-3/TRBV12-4
abundance: many
d_gene: NA

CDR3aa: CASSSRGSLNEKLFF
CDR3nt: TGTGCCAGCAGCAGCCGGGGGAGCCTTAATGAAAAACTGTTTTTT
j_gene: TRBJ1-4
v_gene: TRBV9
abundance: NA
d_gene: NA

CDR3aa: CASSDGTGRAWGYTF
CDR3nt: TGCGCCAGCAGCGACGGGACAGGGCGAGCGTGGGGCTACACCTTC
j_gene: TRBJ1-2
v_gene: TRBV5-1
abundance: NA
d_gene: TRBD1

CDR3aa: CASSLVSGGRDTQYF
CDR3nt: TGTGCCAGCAGCTTAGTCTCGGGGGGCAGGGATACGCAGTATTTT
j_gene: TRBJ2-3
v_gene: TRBV7-2
abundance: few
d_gene: NA

CDR3aa: CSGSDRDPTDTQYF
CDR3nt: TGCAGTGGGTCGGACAGGGATCCCACAGATACGCAGTATTTT
j_gene: TRBJ2-3
v_gene: TRBV20-1
abundance: few
d_gene: TRBD1

CDR3aa: CASSPPGRTGELFF
CDR3nt: TGTGCCAGCTCACCACCCGGACGTACCGGGGAGCTGTTTTTT
j_gene: TRBJ2-2
v_gene: TRBV18
abundance: many
d_gene: NA

CDR3aa: CASSSRGNEAFF
CDR3nt: TGTGCCAGCAGCTCCCGAGGGAATGAAGCTTTCTTT
j_gene: TRBJ1-1
v_gene: TRBV7-9
abundance: few
d_gene: NA

CDR3aa: CSVGHRHHSYEQYF
CDR3nt: TGCAGCGTAGGCCATAGGCATCACTCCTACGAGCAGTACTTC
j_gene: TRBJ2-7
v_gene: TRBV29-1
abundance: few
d_gene: NA

CDR3aa: CASSLMGSDNSPLHF
CDR3nt: TGTGCCAGCAGCTTGATGGGCTCCGATAATTCACCCCTCCACTTT
j_gene: TRBJ1-6
v_gene: TRBV5-8
abundance: NA
d_gene: NA

CDR3aa: CASSQRAGNYEQYF
CDR3nt: TGTGCCAGCAGCCAGAGGGCCGGGAACTACGAGCAGTACTTC
j_gene: TRBJ2-7
v_gene: TRBV7-2
abundance: many
d_gene: NA

CDR3aa: CASSQATRNNEQFF
CDR3nt: TGTGCCAGCAGCCAAGCGACTAGGAACAATGAGCAGTTCTTC
j_gene: TRBJ2-1
v_gene: TRBV3-1
abundance: few
d_gene: NA

CDR3aa: CASSPRDGTDTQYF
CDR3nt: TGTGCCAGCAGCCCCCGGGACGGCACAGATACGCAGTATTTT
j_gene: TRBJ2-3
v_gene: TRBV11-1
abundance: NA
d_gene: NA

CDR3aa: CASSQEHRLAGEGETQYF
CDR3nt: TGCGCCAGCAGCCAGGAGCATCGACTAGCGGGGGAGGGGGAGACCCAGTACTTC
j_gene: TRBJ2-5
v_gene: TRBV4-3
abundance: NA
d_gene: TRBD2

CDR3aa: CASSWMGDQETQYF
CDR3nt: TGTGCCAGCAGCTGGATGGGGGACCAAGAGACCCAGTACTTC
j_gene: TRBJ2-5
v_gene: TRBV7-6
abundance: NA
d_gene: NA

CDR3aa: CASSSPGTGQQETQYF
CDR3nt: TGCGCCAGCAGCTCCCCCGGGACAGGGCAGCAAGAGACCCAGTACTTC
j_gene: TRBJ2-5
v_gene: TRBV5-1
abundance: few
d_gene: TRBD1

CDR3aa: CATSVGLPNTEAFF
CDR3nt: TGTGCCACGTCCGTCGGGCTACCTAACACTGAAGCTTTCTTT
j_gene: TRBJ1-1
v_gene: TRBV7-6
abundance: NA
d_gene: NA

CDR3aa: CSAFHNYGYTF
CDR3nt: TGCAGCGCTTTTCATAACTATGGCTACACCTTC
j_gene: TRBJ1-2
v_gene: TRBV29-1
abundance: NA
d_gene: NA

CDR3aa: CSAETEYNEQFF
CDR3nt: TGCAGCGCAGAGACAGAGTACAATGAGCAGTTCTTC
j_gene: TRBJ2-1
v_gene: TRBV29-1
abundance: NA
d_gene: NA

CDR3aa: CATSRQGSPDTQYF
CDR3nt: TGTGCCACCAGTCGACAGGGTTCGCCAGATACGCAGTATTTT
j_gene: TRBJ2-3
v_gene: TRBV24-1
abundance: few
d_gene: TRBD1

CDR3aa: CASSQDRQASYEQYF
CDR3nt: TGCGCCAGCAGCCAAGATAGGCAGGCCTCCTACGAGCAGTACTTC
j_gene: TRBJ2-7
v_gene: TRBV4-3
abundance: NA
d_gene: NA

CDR3aa: CASSLLGGAGELFF
CDR3nt: TGTGCCAGCAGCCTACTCGGGGGGGCCGGGGAGCTGTTTTTT
j_gene: TRBJ2-2
v_gene: TRBV7-3
abundance: many
d_gene: TRBD2

CDR3aa: CASSSFRVDSLDTQYF
CDR3nt: TGTGCCAGCAGCTCGTTCAGGGTCGACTCACTAGATACGCAGTATTTT
j_gene: TRBJ2-3
v_gene: TRBV7-3
abundance: NA
d_gene: NA

CDR3aa: CSAPGGGGRRGEQFF
CDR3nt: TGCAGTGCTCCCGGGGGGGGCGGGAGAAGAGGTGAGCAGTTCTTC
j_gene: TRBJ2-1
v_gene: TRBV20-1
abundance: NA
d_gene: TRBD2